Below are 28 T cell receptor beta chains sequenced from a single sample in a study of T cells in Graves' hyperthyroidism and ophthalmopathy. TCR beta CDR3 regions were amplified from RNA transcripts. HTBI primers drove first-round RT-PCR of the TCR CDR3. One entry per CDR3 protein, called by TCRdb with MiXCR from the multiplex PCR reads. The table records more than 500,000 distinct CDR3 sequences, about 17% of them present only once. Sequencing was performed on blood. The source is a woman in her 30s with Graves' hyperthyroidism.

The table lists this clonotype with a few counts. The chain links TRBV24-1 to TRBJ1-5, with D possibly matching TRBD1 (5 bases). Between the trimmed V and J ends, which lost 3 bases and 4 bases, there was a span of 15 bases. The CDR3 totals 16 residues. Germline lookup yields CDR1 KGHDR and CDR2 SFDVKD. CDR3 protein: CATSDPSAGPNQPQHF. CDR3 nucleotides: TGTGCCACCAGTGATCCTTCGGCAGGGCCAAATCAGCCCCAGCATTTT.

This clonotype was seen repeatedly, ten times or more. The chain uses TRBV28 and TRBJ1-5, with a possible D match to TRBD1 (5 bases). The CDR3 totals 14 residues. Trimming took 3 bases from V and 9 from J, leaving 15 bases between them. Germline V gene data show CDR1 as MDHEN and CDR2 as SYDVKM. The CDR3 bases are TGTGCCAGCAGTTTTGGGGTGTCAGGGAGGCCCCAGCATTTT. This codes for CASSFGVSGRPQHF.

The rearrangement links TRBV14 to TRBJ2-1; the match to TRBD2 covers 7 bases. Trimming removed 2 bases from V and 5 bases from J; junction bases left unmatched: 12. CDR1 and CDR2 from the germline V gene are SGHDN and FVKESK. The CDR3 consists of 17 residues. The CDR3 protein is CASSQSWLASGNNEQFF. The CDR3 DNA reads TGTGCCAGCAGCCAATCCTGGTTGGCTAGCGGTAACAATGAGCAGTTCTTC.

This clonotype was counted at least ten times. The genes are TRBV10-3 and TRBJ2-7; the match to TRBD2 covers 7 bases. This CDR3 has 15 residues. The germline V gene has CDR1 ENHRY and CDR2 SYGVKD. Unmatched junction bases numbered 10, after V lost 8 bases and J lost 0 bases. In DNA, the CDR3 is TGTGCCATCGGGGTGGGCATAGCGGGCTCCTACGAGCAGTACTTC. It codes for CAIGVGIAGSYEQYF.

The chain combines TRBV3-1 with TRBJ2-5; 13 nucleotides align to TRBD2. V lost 1 base and J lost 4; bases outside the gene matches: 3. The germline gives CDR1 LGHDT, CDR2 YNNKEL (reference sequence). CDR3 size: 16 residues. The CDR3 loop is CASSQVLAGGGETQYF. The CDR3 nucleotides read TGTGCCAGCAGCCAAGTACTAGCGGGAGGGGGAGAGACCCAGTACTTC.

This clonotype was seen a single time. The rearrangement joins TRBV16 to TRBJ2-3; no reliable D call. This CDR3 is built from 15 residues. Trimming stripped 2 bases from V and 0 bases from J, with 9 bases between. The V gene's germline CDR1 is KGHSY and CDR2 FQNENV. CDR3 loop: CASSQPETSTDTQYF. The DNA of the CDR3 is TGTGCCAGCAGCCAACCAGAGACTAGCACAGATACGCAGTATTTT. The full variable domain, rest sourced from reference TRBV16 and TRBJ2-3, is GEEVAQTPKHLVRGEGQKAKLYCAPIKGHSYVFWYQQVLKNEFKFLISFQNENVFDETGMPKERFSAKCLPNSPCSLEIQATKLEDSAVYFCASSQPETSTDTQYFGPGTRLTVL.

The chain links TRBV7-2 to TRBJ2-1, with TRBD2 identical over 8 bases. The CDR3 runs 16 residues. The germline V gene encodes CDR1 SGHTA and CDR2 FQGNSA. Trimming cost V 5 bases and J 8 bases; bases outside gene matches: 14. The CDR3 spells CASSRLAGNDFDEQFF. In DNA form, the CDR3 reads TGTGCCAGCAGCCGCTTAGCGGGAAACGATTTCGATGAGCAGTTCTTC.

This clonotype was recorded many times. The chain employs TRBV11-3 and TRBJ2-3; TRBD2 matches at 7 bases. Looked up from germline, CDR1 is SGHNT and CDR2 is YENEEA. The CDR3 contains 13 residues. J gave up 4 bases and V 8 bases, and 6 bases lay outside the gene matches. The CDR3 DNA is TGTGCCAGCGGGAGGGCCACCCCAGATACGCAGTATTTT. This encodes CASGRATPDTQYF.

This chain joins TRBV20-1 and TRBJ1-2; D possibly corresponds to TRBD1 (5 bases). Germline assignment: CDR1 DFQATT and CDR2 SNEGSKA (reference sequence). This CDR3 comprises 12 residues. V gave up 6 bases and J gave up 7 bases, with 15 bases separating them. CDR3 sequence: CSARQGVFGYTF. CDR3 DNA sequence: TGCAGTGCCCGACAAGGGGTCTTTGGCTACACCTTC.

The V gene is TRBV7-2, the J gene TRBJ2-2; a possible D gene is TRBD1 (5 bases). Germline CDR1 and CDR2: SGHTA and FQGNSA. Trimming left V 5 bases short and J 1 base short, with 14 bases between. The CDR3 length is 16 residues. The DNA for the CDR3 is TGTGCCAGCAGCAAGGGGTTATACCAGAACACCGGGGAGCTGTTTTTT. Protein product: CASSKGLYQNTGELFF. Looking up the rest from reference TRBV7-2 and TRBJ2-2 gives the full variable domain: GAGVSQSPSNKVTEKGKDVELRCDPISGHTALYWYRQSLGQGLEFLIYFQGNSAPDKSGLPSDRFSAERTGGSVSTLTIQRTQQEDSAVYLCASSKGLYQNTGELFFGEGSRLTVL.

In this sample, this clonotype turned up many times. J is TRBJ2-7 and V is TRBV12-3 or TRBV12-4; D uncertain. Trimming took off 1 base at V and 2 bases at J, with 3 bases between the two ends. CDR3 length: 12 amino acids. This CDR3 reads CASSLGAYEQYF. CDR3 nucleotide sequence: TGTGCCAGCAGTTTAGGGGCCTACGAGCAGTACTTC.

This clonotype was seen repeatedly, ten times or more. The rearrangement uses TRBV15 and TRBJ2-3; the match to TRBD2 covers 7 bases. The CDR3 loop spans 17 amino acids. V trimming: 2 bases; J trimming: 2 bases; junction bases outside the gene matches: 10. Germline V CDR1 and CDR2: LNHNV, YYDKDF (reference sequence). The CDR3 coding sequence is TGTGCCACCAGCAGACGTCCCGGGACTACCATCACAGATACGCAGTATTTT. Translated, it gives CATSRRPGTTITDTQYF.

V and J are TRBV28 and TRBJ2-6, with 10 bases matching TRBD1. The CDR3 is 19 amino acids. Germline CDR1 is MDHEN and CDR2 is SYDVKM. V shed 5 bases and J 2 bases; nucleotides not matched to a gene: 12. The CDR3 loop reads CASSTLRQGAIAGANVLTF. CDR3 sequence (DNA): TGTGCCAGCAGTACTCTCCGACAGGGGGCAATAGCTGGGGCCAACGTCCTGACTTTC.

This clonotype has at least ten counts. This chain connects TRBV3-1 to TRBJ1-2, with D possibly being TRBD1 (6 bases). The CDR3 spans 13 residues. Per the germline V gene, CDR1 is LGHDT and CDR2 is YNNKEL (reference sequence). Trimming left V 1 base short and J 8 bases short, with 11 bases between. In DNA, the CDR3 is TGTGCCAGCAGCCAAGCTCAGGGGAACGGCTACACCTTC. Encoded protein: CASSQAQGNGYTF. The entire variable domain, with the rest obtained from reference TRBV3-1 and TRBJ1-2, is as follows: DTAVSQTPKYLVTQMGNDKSIKCEQNLGHDTMYWYKQDSKKFLKIMFSYNNKELIINETVPNRFSPKSPDKAHLNLHINSLELGDSAVYFCASSQAQGNGYTFGSGTRLTVV.

V usage is TRBV13 and J usage is TRBJ2-7; 9 nucleotides match TRBD2. After removal of 7 bases from V and 4 bases from J, the junction contained 5 bases not matched to a gene. Germline assignment: CDR1 PRHDT and CDR2 FYEKMQ (reference sequence). CDR3 length equals 13 residues. In nucleotides, the CDR3 is TGTGCCAGCATTGCTAGCGGGATGTACGAGCAGTACTTC. It codes for CASIASGMYEQYF.

The rearrangement uses TRBV20-1 and TRBJ2-2; 7 positions agree with TRBD1. The CDR3 covers 14 residues. CDR1 and CDR2 (germline): DFQATT, SNEGSKA (reference sequence). The trim removed 3 bases at V and 8 bases at J, leaving 9 bases unmatched. The CDR3 coding sequence is TGCAGTGCTAGGAGGGACCGACAGGGAGGGGAGCTGTTTTTT. Translation: CSARRDRQGGELFF.

This clonotype was picked up many times. This chain joins TRBV6-6 and TRBJ1-4; 7 nucleotides align to TRBD1. This CDR3 is built from 17 residues. Losses at the gene ends were 2 bases for V and 4 bases for J; bases not matched to a gene: 10. CDR1 MNHNY and CDR2 SVGAGI come from the germline V gene (reference sequence). CDR3 sequence: CASSYPGQAGGNEKLFF. CDR3 in DNA: TGTGCCAGCAGTTACCCTGGACAGGCGGGGGGTAATGAAAAACTGTTTTTT.

This clonotype was picked up a small number of times. The chain has TRBV6-9 and TRBJ1-3, with D perhaps TRBD1 (6 bases). Germline V gives CDR1 MNHGY, CDR2 SVAAGI. The CDR3 runs 15 residues. Trimming removed 5 bases at V and 3 bases at J, with 14 bases between. The CDR3 spells CASSPTGSVGNTIYF. In DNA, the CDR3 is TGTGCCAGCAGTCCCACAGGGAGTGTTGGAAACACCATATATTTT.

V and J are TRBV6-5 and TRBJ2-7; a weak D match, TRBD1 (6 bases). There are 12 residues in the CDR3. In germline, CDR1 is MNHEY, CDR2 SVGAGI. The V end was cut by 4 bases, the J end by 6 bases, with 10 bases between. The CDR3 coding sequence is TGTGCCAGCAGTTCTACAGGGACCGAGCAGTACTTC. It specifies CASSSTGTEQYF.

This clonotype was seen many times. As DNA, the CDR3 is TGTGCCAGCTCACCTTCCTGGGAGTTCGGCGAGCAGTACTTC. Its translation is CASSPSWEFGEQYF. This chain links TRBV18 with TRBJ2-7, with TRBD2 as a possible D gene (5 bases). The CDR3 loop spans 14 amino acids. Germline V CDR1 and CDR2: KGHSH, LQKENI. V shed 3 bases and J shed 6 bases, with 15 bases lying between them.

This chain uses TRBV4-1 with TRBJ2-6, with 10 bases identical to TRBD2. This CDR3 has 17 residues. V trimming: 6 bases; J trimming: 0 bases; junction bases outside the gene matches: 5. Per germline, CDR1 MGHRA and CDR2 YSYEKL. The CDR3 coding sequence is TGCGCCAGCAGTCCGGGACTAGCGACCTCTGGGGCCAACGTCCTGACTTTC. It specifies CASSPGLATSGANVLTF.

The V call is TRBV3-1, the J call TRBJ2-3, with TRBD2 matching over 7 bases. This CDR3 is 16 amino acids long. V was pared by 0 bases and J by 2 bases, with 5 bases of the junction left unmatched. The germline V gene has CDR1 LGHDT and CDR2 YNNKEL (reference sequence). CDR3 in amino acids: CASSQDTRLATDTQYF. CDR3 bases: TGTGCCAGCAGCCAAGATACTAGACTAGCCACAGATACGCAGTATTTT.

The rearrangement links TRBV28 to TRBJ2-7, with 8 nucleotides matching TRBD2. The germline V gene encodes CDR1 MDHEN and CDR2 SYDVKM. The CDR3 loop spans 14 amino acids. V lost 3 bases to trimming and J lost 6 bases; unmatched junction nucleotides: 7. CDR3 region: CASSFPGSGGEQYF. For the CDR3, the DNA is TGTGCCAGCAGTTTCCCCGGGAGCGGGGGCGAGCAGTACTTC.

The chain carries TRBV7-9 and TRBJ2-3, with 8 bases fitting TRBD1. V lost 3 bases and J lost 1; bases outside the gene matches: 3. Germline CDR1 reads SEHNR; CDR2 reads FQNEAQ (reference sequence). The CDR3 extends over 15 amino acids. The CDR3 DNA reads as TGTGCCAGCAGCTTCAAGACAGGGGGCACAGATACGCAGTATTTT. Its translation: CASSFKTGGTDTQYF.

This clonotype was seen only a few times. The genes are TRBV20-1 and TRBJ1-3; 7 bases agree with TRBD1. J gave up 2 bases and V 0 bases, and 16 bases lay outside the gene matches. Germline V gene sequence: CDR1 DFQATT, CDR2 SNEGSKA (reference sequence). This CDR3 is 19 amino acids long. The CDR3 loop reads CSARDLSRGYRSTGNTIYF. As DNA, the CDR3 is TGCAGTGCTAGAGATCTCAGCAGGGGGTATCGTAGTACTGGAAACACCATATATTTT.

This clonotype has only a few counts. V usage is TRBV18 and J usage is TRBJ2-7; unclear D gene. Germline loops: CDR1 KGHSH, CDR2 LQKENI. The CDR3 is 14 amino acids. The V gene lost 3 bases and the J gene lost 4 bases, with 13 bases spanning the gap. The CDR3 loop is CASSPAHSTYEQYF. CDR3 coding DNA: TGTGCCAGCTCACCCGCCCACTCCACGTACGAGCAGTACTTC.

This clonotype has just a few counts. This sequence joins TRBV28 and TRBJ2-7; D unclear. CDR3 length equals 13 residues. CDR1 and CDR2 (germline): MDHEN, SYDVKM. The ends were cut back, 3 bases at V and 5 bases at J, with 11 bases in the middle. CDR3 protein: CASSFGFLNEQYF. CDR3 nucleotides: TGTGCCAGCAGTTTCGGGTTCCTAAACGAGCAGTACTTC.

The rearrangement links TRBV18 to TRBJ2-7; 9 nucleotides agree with TRBD2. CDR3 length: 16 amino acids. CDR1 is KGHSH and CDR2 is LQKENI in the germline V gene. The J segment lost 7 bases and the V segment lost 3 bases, leaving 13 bases of the junction unmatched. CDR3 residues: CASSPSGSSGTREQYF. The CDR3 DNA reads TGTGCCAGCTCACCGTCCGGGTCTAGCGGGACACGGGAGCAGTACTTC.